Below are 32 T cell receptor beta chains sequenced from a single sample in a study of blood T cell repertoires in COVID-19. TCRdb's copy holds only in-frame clones and misses some; the assay was immunoSEQ multiplex PCR. Found here are a few hundred thousand clones, just under 85% of them singletons; the top ten hold 1.3%. Material for sequencing was PBMCs or T cells enriched from blood (not recorded which). Receptor source: a woman between 35 and 50 years old with acute COVID-19.

This chain uses TRBV9 with TRBJ2-2; 7 nucleotides agree with TRBD2. V was pared by 2 bases and J by 7 bases, with 5 bases of the junction left unmatched. Germline V gene sequence: CDR1 SGDLS, CDR2 YYNGEE. The CDR3 sequence is 14 residues long. CDR3 nucleotides: TGTGCCAGCAGCGTGCGACTAGCCGGCGGGGAGCTGTTTTTT. Its protein is CASSVRLAGGELFF.

This clone was seen a single time. V gene TRBV18 combines with J gene TRBJ1-2; D not certain. The germline CDR1 and CDR2 sequences are KGHSH and LQKENI. This CDR3 region has 15 residues. Trimming left V 3 bases short and J 8 bases short, with 19 bases between. CDR3 amino acids: CASSPGRHNREGYTF. The CDR3 nucleotides read TGTGCCAGCTCACCTGGGAGACACAACCGCGAGGGCTACACCTTC.

With regard to this clone: This CDR3 is also generated by other DNA sequences in the sample. The chain is built from TRBV6-5 and TRBJ2-3; no firm D call. CDR1 and CDR2 (germline): MNHEY, SVGAGI. Trimming took 0 bases from V and 0 from J, leaving 4 bases between them. CDR3 length: 14 amino acids. Written as DNA, the CDR3 is TGTGCCAGCAGTTACTCCGGGAGCACAGATACGCAGTATTTT. This gives the protein CASSYSGSTDTQYF.

V is TRBV5-1 and J is TRBJ2-2; 8 bases agree with TRBD2. The CDR3 consists of 16 residues. Losses at the gene ends were 1 base for V and 3 bases for J; bases not matched to a gene: 5. Germline loops: CDR1 SGHRS, CDR2 YFSETQ. The CDR3 here is CASSLIAGRDTGELFF. CDR3 bases: TGCGCCAGCAGCTTGATAGCGGGGAGGGACACCGGGGAGCTGTTTTTT. The variable domain in full, completed from reference TRBV5-1 and TRBJ2-2, reads KAGVTQTPRYLIKTRGQQVTLSCSPISGHRSVSWYQQTPGQGLQFLFEYFSETQRNKGNFPGRFSGRQFSNSRSEMNVSTLELGDSALYLCASSLIAGRDTGELFFGEGSRLTVL.

In its sample, this clone was seen a few times. This sequence joins TRBV7-2 and TRBJ1-5; D is unresolved. Trimming stripped 1 base from V and 6 bases from J, with 13 bases between. CDR1 and CDR2 (germline): SGHTA, FQGNSA. This CDR3 spans 15 amino acids. Here the CDR3 DNA reads TGTGCCAGCAGCTTAGAACCGTCATCTAGTCAGCCCCAGCATTTT. As protein: CASSLEPSSSQPQHF.

The chain joins TRBV10-3 to TRBJ1-2, with D uncertain. The V and J ends lost 5 bases and 2 bases respectively, with 6 bases between them. The CDR3 loop spans 12 amino acids. Germline lookup yields CDR1 ENHRY and CDR2 SYGVKD. The CDR3 nucleotides are TGTGCCATCAGTTCACAGAACTATGGCTACACCTTC. It translates to CAISSQNYGYTF.

The V gene is TRBV4-1, the J gene TRBJ2-7; TRBD1 is a possible D gene (5 bases). Per the germline V gene, CDR1 is MGHRA and CDR2 is YSYEKL. CDR3 size: 15 residues. Trimming stripped 5 bases from V and 3 bases from J, with 17 bases between. CDR3 sequence (DNA): TGCGCCAGCAGCGACCTTTCAGGGCTCCACTACGAGCAGTACTTC. This sequence encodes CASSDLSGLHYEQYF.

The chain employs TRBV24-1 and TRBJ2-7; 11 nucleotides line up with TRBD2. The CDR3 covers 15 residues. The germline CDR1 and CDR2 sequences are KGHDR and SFDVKD. The V segment lost 4 bases and the J segment 3 bases; nucleotides outside the gene matches: 4. The CDR3 DNA sequence: TGTGCCACCAGTGAATCCGGGACTAGCGGCTACGAGCAGTACTTC. It yields the protein CATSESGTSGYEQYF.

The rearrangement joins TRBV3-1 (or the pseudogene TRBV3-2) to TRBJ2-1, with D perhaps matching TRBD2 (5 bases). V dropped 1 base and J dropped 4 bases, with 8 bases sitting between them. The CDR3 totals 14 residues. In germline, CDR1 is LGHDT, CDR2 YNNKEL (reference sequence). The CDR3 bases are TGTGCCAGCAGCCAAGGGGAGCCATACAATGAGCAGTTCTTC. Translated, it gives CASSQGEPYNEQFF.

This sequence joins TRBV9 and TRBJ2-1, with 7 bases matching TRBD2. V gave up 2 bases and J gave up 9 bases; unmatched junction bases: 5. The germline CDR1 and CDR2 sequences are SGDLS and YYNGEE. CDR3 length: 13 residues. CDR3 bases: TGTGCCAGCAGCGTTTCGGGAGGCGTTGAGCAGTTCTTC. Protein sequence: CASSVSGGVEQFF.

The V gene is TRBV28, the J gene TRBJ2-7, with D perhaps TRBD1 (7 bases). CDR1 MDHEN and CDR2 SYDVKM come from the germline V gene. V dropped 5 bases and J dropped 4 bases, with 18 bases sitting between them. This CDR3 is 15 amino acids long. The CDR3 nucleotides read TGTGCCAGCAGTCCCCAGGGGCGGGACAGTTACGAGCAGTACTTC. Protein sequence: CASSPQGRDSYEQYF.

In its sample, this clone was seen a few times. The chain links TRBV27 to TRBJ1-1; maybe TRBD1 (5 bases). The germline gives CDR1 MNHEY, CDR2 SMNVEV (reference sequence). The CDR3 consists of 11 residues. Between the trimmed V and J ends, which lost 6 bases and 5 bases, there was a span of 7 bases. The CDR3 nucleotides are TGTGCCAGCAGGAAGGGGACTGAAGCTTTCTTT. Translated, it gives CASRKGTEAFF.

The chain links TRBV6-1 to TRBJ2-2; TRBD2 aligns across 9 bases. With 0 bases clipped from V and 5 bases from J, the junction kept 7 bases outside the gene matches. Germline V gives CDR1 MNHNS, CDR2 SASEGT. The CDR3 totals 17 residues. The CDR3 DNA follows: TGTGCCAGCAGTGAAGCGGTGCTAGCGGGACTTACCGGGGAGCTGTTTTTT. It encodes CASSEAVLAGLTGELFF.

This clone was picked up a small number of times. The J gene is TRBJ2-1, the V gene TRBV10-2; 12 positions agree with TRBD2. The V segment lost 7 bases and the J segment 6 bases; nucleotides outside the gene matches: 10. Germline V gene lookup returns CDR1 WSHSY and CDR2 SAAADI. This CDR3 has 16 residues. CDR3 sequence: CASTLSLAGGSNEQFF. As DNA, the CDR3 is TGCGCCAGCACCCTAAGCCTAGCGGGGGGGTCCAATGAGCAGTTCTTC.

The V and J genes are TRBV9 and TRBJ1-2; unclear D gene. Germline-derived CDR1 and CDR2 are SGDLS and YYNGEE. The CDR3 contains 15 residues. V lost 4 bases to trimming and J lost 3 bases, with 16 bases between them. CDR3 in amino acids: CASSPPTRGDYGYTF. The CDR3 DNA follows: TGTGCCAGCAGCCCCCCCACCCGGGGAGACTATGGCTACACCTTC.

The chain recombines TRBV5-4 with TRBJ1-6; D is possibly TRBD1 (5 bases). The CDR3 sequence is 16 residues long. CDR1 and CDR2 from the germline V gene are SGHNT and YYREEE (reference sequence). V was clipped by 0 bases and J by 5 bases, with 12 bases between them. The CDR3 DNA follows: TGTGCCAGCAGCTTGGTGTGGGGCGGGAATAATTCACCCCTCCACTTT. Protein sequence: CASSLVWGGNNSPLHF.

This clone showed up just a few times. The chain links TRBV15 to TRBJ2-3, with 7 bases lining up with TRBD2. From germline, CDR1 is LNHNV and CDR2 YYDKDF (reference sequence). The CDR3 runs 15 residues. Unmatched junction bases numbered 7, after V lost 5 bases and J lost 2 bases. CDR3 loop: CATSELAASTDTQYF. CDR3 DNA: TGTGCCACCAGCGAGCTAGCGGCTTCCACAGATACGCAGTATTTT.

In this sample, this clone turned up once. The J gene is TRBJ1-5, the V gene TRBV18; 7 bases agree with TRBD1. Trimming removed 2 bases from V and 0 bases from J; junction bases left unmatched: 1. The CDR3 length is 15 residues. Per germline, CDR1 KGHSH and CDR2 LQKENI. The CDR3 loop reads CASSPDRVSNQPQHF. In DNA, the CDR3 is TGTGCCAGCTCACCAGACAGGGTTAGCAATCAGCCCCAGCATTTT.

The CDR3 spells CASSEFRGRGEQYF. The CDR3 region has the DNA TGTGCCAGCAGTGAGTTCAGGGGGCGCGGTGAGCAGTACTTC. V is TRBV2 and J is TRBJ2-7; 8 bases fit TRBD1. In germline, CDR1 is SNHLY, CDR2 FYNNEI. This CDR3 spans 14 amino acids. The V gene end was trimmed by 3 bases and the J gene end by 7 bases; junction bases not matched to a gene: 8.

The CDR3 region is CASSLETGYFYEQYF. DNA for the CDR3: TGTGCCAGCAGTTTGGAGACAGGGTACTTCTACGAGCAGTACTTC. The V call is TRBV27, the J call TRBJ2-7; 7 bases line up with TRBD1. This CDR3 has 15 amino acids. Looked up from germline, CDR1 is MNHEY and CDR2 is SMNVEV (reference sequence). The J segment lost 3 bases and the V segment lost 3 bases, leaving 8 bases of the junction unmatched.

V gene TRBV15 combines with J gene TRBJ2-1; TRBD2 is a possible D gene (5 bases). V was clipped by 0 bases and J by 6 bases, with 6 bases between them. The CDR3 runs 13 residues. Germline assignment: CDR1 LNHNV and CDR2 YYDKDF (reference sequence). The CDR3 here is CATSRDLANEQFF. The CDR3 nucleotides are TGTGCCACCAGCAGAGATCTAGCCAATGAGCAGTTCTTC.

The chain links TRBV5-1 to TRBJ2-1; 8 nucleotides line up with TRBD1. CDR1 SGHRS and CDR2 YFSETQ come from the germline V gene. This CDR3 has 16 amino acids. J gave up 9 bases and V 4 bases, and 15 bases lay outside the gene matches. The CDR3 sequence: CASSAITGGNYGEQFF. The CDR3 DNA reads as TGCGCCAGCAGCGCTATCACAGGGGGGAATTACGGTGAGCAGTTCTTC. Variable domain in full (rest from reference TRBV5-1 and TRBJ2-1): KAGVTQTPRYLIKTRGQQVTLSCSPISGHRSVSWYQQTPGQGLQFLFEYFSETQRNKGNFPGRFSGRQFSNSRSEMNVSTLELGDSALYLCASSAITGGNYGEQFFGPGTRLTVL.

The chain combines TRBV2 with TRBJ2-7; 9 positions agree with TRBD1. Germline V lookup: CDR1 SNHLY, CDR2 FYNNEI. V shed 6 bases and J 6 bases; nucleotides not matched to a gene: 3. The CDR3 loop spans 12 amino acids. The CDR3 is CASRMDRGEQYF. In DNA form, the CDR3 reads TGTGCCAGCAGGATGGACAGGGGCGAGCAGTACTTC.

The J gene is TRBJ2-7, the V gene TRBV6-5, with 8 bases aligning to TRBD2. J lost 2 bases, V lost 2 bases, and 8 bases had no gene match. Per germline, CDR1 MNHEY and CDR2 SVGAGI. The CDR3 is made up of 16 amino acids. CDR3 residues: CASSYGNPGLAYEQYF. The DNA of the CDR3 is TGTGCCAGCAGTTACGGTAATCCGGGACTAGCCTACGAGCAGTACTTC.

For the CDR3, the DNA is TGTGCCAGTAGTGTTGACCGGGGGGGATACAATGAGCAGTTCTTC. Encoded protein: CASSVDRGGYNEQFF. The chain combines TRBV19 with TRBJ2-1; TRBD2 matches 8 bases. This CDR3 spans 15 amino acids. Germline V gene lookup returns CDR1 LNHDA and CDR2 SQIVND (reference sequence). V trimming: 5 bases; J trimming: 4 bases; junction bases outside the gene matches: 7.

The CDR3, as DNA: TGTGCCAGCAGCTTACCAGGGCCTCAGGAGACCCAGTACTTC. Residues: CASSLPGPQETQYF. The chain uses TRBV7-9 and TRBJ2-5; a possible D gene is TRBD1 (5 bases). The CDR3 is 14 amino acids. Trimming left V 2 bases short and J 5 bases short, with 12 bases between. Germline-derived CDR1 and CDR2 are SEHNR and FQNEAQ (reference sequence).

The rearrangement links TRBV6-5 to TRBJ1-1, with D perhaps TRBD1 (5 bases). Trimming removed 6 bases at V and 0 bases at J, with 11 bases between. The germline V gene has CDR1 MNHEY and CDR2 SVGAGI. The CDR3 has 14 amino acids. CDR3 residues: CASSPTDLNTEAFF. The CDR3 DNA follows: TGTGCCAGCAGCCCGACAGATCTGAACACTGAAGCTTTCTTT.

CDR3 sequence reads: CSASGSTETQYF. CDR3 sequence (DNA): TGCAGTGCTAGTGGTAGCACGGAGACCCAGTACTTC. V is TRBV20-1 and J is TRBJ2-5; the D is unclear. Germline V gene lookup returns CDR1 DFQATT and CDR2 SNEGSKA (reference sequence). Trimming cost V 3 bases and J 5 bases, with 10 bases left between them. The CDR3 runs 12 residues.

The chain recombines TRBV19 with TRBJ1-1, with no clear D. Germline V gene data show CDR1 as LNHDA and CDR2 as SQIVND (reference sequence). The V end lost 3 bases, the J end lost 2 bases, and 10 bases lay between the germline ends. This CDR3 contains 14 residues. The CDR3: CASSIRDRNTEAFF. The CDR3 region has the DNA TGTGCCAGTAGTATCCGGGATCGTAACACTGAAGCTTTCTTT.

Only a few counts were recorded for this clone. Other DNA variants within this sample encode the same CDR3. V gene TRBV7-2 combines with J gene TRBJ2-2; 10 nucleotides match TRBD2. CDR3 length: 15 amino acids. J gave up 6 bases and V 1 base, and 2 bases lay outside the gene matches. Germline V lookup: CDR1 SGHTA, CDR2 FQGNSA. CDR3 bases: TGTGCCAGCAGCTTAGGCGGACTAGCGGCCGGGGAGCTGTTTTTT. Translated: CASSLGGLAAGELFF.

The rearrangement joins TRBV28 to TRBJ2-1; 12 positions agree with TRBD2. Per germline, CDR1 MDHEN and CDR2 SYDVKM. V shed 4 bases and J 6 bases; nucleotides not matched to a gene: 4. The CDR3 covers 15 residues. CDR3 bases: TGTGCCAGCAGTTCGGGACTAGCGGGCAGCAATGAGCAGTTCTTC. Translation gives CASSSGLAGSNEQFF. Full variable domain (remainder filled in from reference TRBV28 and TRBJ2-1): DVKVTQSSRYLVKRTGEKVFLECVQDMDHENMFWYRQDPGLGLRLIYFSYDVKMKEKGDIPEGYSVSREKKERFSLILESASTNQTSMYLCASSSGLAGSNEQFFGPGTRLTVL.

The chain links TRBV12-3 or TRBV12-4 to TRBJ2-5; D gene uncertain. The CDR3 has 12 amino acids. V lost 4 bases and J 2 bases, leaving 5 bases between the germline ends. In nucleotides, the CDR3 is TGTGCCAGCAGTTACCTACAAGAGACCCAGTACTTC. Translation gives CASSYLQETQYF.